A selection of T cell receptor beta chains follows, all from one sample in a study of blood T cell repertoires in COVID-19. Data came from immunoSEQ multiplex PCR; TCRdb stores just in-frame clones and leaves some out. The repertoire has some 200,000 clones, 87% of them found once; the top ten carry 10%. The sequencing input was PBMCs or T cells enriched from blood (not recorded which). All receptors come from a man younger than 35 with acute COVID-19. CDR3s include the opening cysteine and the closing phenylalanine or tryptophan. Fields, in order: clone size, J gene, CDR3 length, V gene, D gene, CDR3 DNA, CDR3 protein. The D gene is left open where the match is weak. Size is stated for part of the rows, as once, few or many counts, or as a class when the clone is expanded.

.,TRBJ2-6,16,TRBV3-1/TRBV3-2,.,TGTGCCAGCAGCCCCTCTATCGTCTCTGGGGCCAACGTCCTGACTTTC,CASSPSIVSGANVLTF
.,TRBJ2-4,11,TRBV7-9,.,TGTGCCAGCGTGAGGGAAGACATTCAGTACTTC,CASVREDIQYF
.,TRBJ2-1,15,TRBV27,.,TGTGCCAGCAGTTTGTCTGTTAGCTCCTACAATGAGCAGTTCTTC,CASSLSVSSYNEQFF
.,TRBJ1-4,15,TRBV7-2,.,TGTGCCAGCAGCCCTCAGAGAGGGGGTGATGAAAAACTGTTTTTT,CASSPQRGGDEKLFF
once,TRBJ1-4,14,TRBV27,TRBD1,TGTGCCAGCAGTTCCGACAGGGGGGATGAAAAACTGTTTTTT,CASSSDRGDEKLFF
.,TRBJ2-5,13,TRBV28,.,TGTGCCAGCAGTCTAAATAGCCAAGAGACCCAGTACTTC,CASSLNSQETQYF
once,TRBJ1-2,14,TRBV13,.,TGTGCCAGCAGCTTAGAACGGGAAACGAGCGGCTACACCTTC,CASSLERETSGYTF
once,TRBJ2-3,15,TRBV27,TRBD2,TGTGCCAGCACTCCTAGCGGGCAGAGCACAGATACGCAGTATTTT,CASTPSGQSTDTQYF
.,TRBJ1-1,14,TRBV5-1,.,TGCGCCAGCAGCCGACGCGGCAGGAACACTGAAGCTTTCTTT,CASSRRGRNTEAFF
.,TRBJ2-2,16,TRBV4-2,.,TGTGCCAGCAGCGTCTCCCTGGCTAGCTATGACGGGGAGCTGTTTTTT,CASSVSLASYDGELFF
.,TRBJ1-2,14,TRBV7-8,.,TGTGCCAGCAGCTTAGGGGCCAGGGGCTATGGCTACACCTTC,CASSLGARGYGYTF
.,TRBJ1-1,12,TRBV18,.,TGTGCCAGCTCAGGGAGAGACACTGAAGCTTTCTTT,CASSGRDTEAFF
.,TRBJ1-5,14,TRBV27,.,TGTGCCAGCAGTTCCGGAGTTAGCAATCAGCCCCAGCATTTT,CASSSGVSNQPQHF
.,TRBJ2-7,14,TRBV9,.,TGTGCCAGCAGCGTCGCTCAGGTCCCCTACGAGCAGTACTTC,CASSVAQVPYEQYF
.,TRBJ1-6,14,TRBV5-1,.,TGCGCCAGCAGCGCGGGGCTTAAGAATTCACCCCTCCACTTT,CASSAGLKNSPLHF
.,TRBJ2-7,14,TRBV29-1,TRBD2,TGCAGCGTTGAGGATTCCGGGACTAGCTACGAGCAGTACTTC,CSVEDSGTSYEQYF
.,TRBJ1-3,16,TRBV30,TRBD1,TGTGCCTGGCGGGCCGGGACAGCTCTTTCTGGAAACACCATATATTTT,CAWRAGTALSGNTIYF
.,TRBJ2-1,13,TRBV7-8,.,TGTGCCAGCAGCTACCTAACTCGTAATGAGCAGTTCTTC,CASSYLTRNEQFF
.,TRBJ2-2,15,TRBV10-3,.,TGTGCCATCAGTGAGGTGACAAGCTCACCCGGGGAGCTGTTTTTT,CAISEVTSSPGELFF
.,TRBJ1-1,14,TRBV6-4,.,TGTGCCAGCAGTGACGGGGCTGAGAACACTGAAGCTTTCTTT,CASSDGAENTEAFF
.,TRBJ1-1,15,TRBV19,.,TGTGCCAGTAGATCGCAACAGGGCTTGAACACTGAAGCTTTCTTT,CASRSQQGLNTEAFF
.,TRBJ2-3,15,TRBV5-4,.,TGTGCCAGCAGCTTGGTAGCGGCTAGCACAGATACGCAGTATTTT,CASSLVAASTDTQYF
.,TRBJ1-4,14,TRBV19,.,TGTGCCAGTAGCGACTCGCAGGGTATGGAAAAACTGTTTTTT,CASSDSQGMEKLFF
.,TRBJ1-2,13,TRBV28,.,TGTGCCAGCAGTTGGACGGGAGGTGTCGGCTACACCTTC,CASSWTGGVGYTF
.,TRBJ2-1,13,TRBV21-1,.,TGTGCCATTCCGGGACAGGTCCACAATGAGCAGTTCTTC,CAIPGQVHNEQFF
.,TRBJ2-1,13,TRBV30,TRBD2,TGTGCCTGGTCCGGACTAGCTAGGAATGAGCAGTTCTTC,CAWSGLARNEQFF
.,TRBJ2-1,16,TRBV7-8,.,TGTGCCAGCAGCCTCGTTGGTAGAAGAAAAAACAATGAGCAGTTCTTC,CASSLVGRRKNNEQFF
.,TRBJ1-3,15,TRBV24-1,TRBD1,TGTGCCACCAGTGAATCACAGGGGAATAGGAACACCATATATTTT,CATSESQGNRNTIYF
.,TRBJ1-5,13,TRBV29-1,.,TGCAGCGTTGGACACAATAGCAATCAGCCCCAGCATTTT,CSVGHNSNQPQHF
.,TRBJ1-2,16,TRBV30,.,TGTGCCTGGAGTTTCACCCAGGGTCCTCTGGGTTATGGCTACACCTTC,CAWSFTQGPLGYGYTF
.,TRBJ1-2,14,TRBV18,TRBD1,TGTGCCAGCTCACGGTACAGGGGGTACTATGGCTACACCTTC,CASSRYRGYYGYTF
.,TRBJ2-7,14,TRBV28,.,TGTGCCAGCAGTTTACCAACAGGAGGGGACGAGCAGTACTTC,CASSLPTGGDEQYF
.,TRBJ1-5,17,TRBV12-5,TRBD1,TGTGCTAGTGGTTTGGTACCCGGGACAGGGGCCGATCAGCCCCAGCATTTT,CASGLVPGTGADQPQHF
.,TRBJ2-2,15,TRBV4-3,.,TGCGCCAGCAGTCGGGAAGATCAGAACACCGGGGAGCTGTTTTTT,CASSREDQNTGELFF
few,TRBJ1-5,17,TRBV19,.,TGTGCCAGTAGTTCCCCCCGAGGATACTTTAGCAATCAGCCCCAGCATTTT,CASSSPRGYFSNQPQHF
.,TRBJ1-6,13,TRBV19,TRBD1,TGTGCCAGCAGTCGACAGGGTGGGTCACCCCTCCACTTT,CASSRQGGSPLHF
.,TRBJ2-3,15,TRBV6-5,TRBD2,TGTGCCAGCAGTCGACTAGCTCTTGACACAGATACGCAGTATTTT,CASSRLALDTDTQYF
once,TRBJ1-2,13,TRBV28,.,TGTGCCAGCATGAGGGAATCCAACTATGGCTACACCTTC,CASMRESNYGYTF
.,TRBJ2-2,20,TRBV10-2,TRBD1,TGCGCCAGCAGTGAGTATAGGGACAGCTCAGCCTCCTCCCAACACGGGGAGCTGTTTTTT,CASSEYRDSSASSQHGELFF
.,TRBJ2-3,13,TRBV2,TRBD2,TGTGCCAGGAAAACGGGGGGGGAAGATACGCAGTATTTT,CARKTGGEDTQYF
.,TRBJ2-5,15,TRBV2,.,TGTGCCAGCAGTGAAGACAGACAGAACCAAGAGACCCAGTACTTC,CASSEDRQNQETQYF
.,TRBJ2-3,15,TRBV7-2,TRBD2,TGTGCCAGCAGCTTAACTAGCGCCCTCACAGATACGCAGTATTTT,CASSLTSALTDTQYF
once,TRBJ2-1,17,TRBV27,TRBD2,TGTGCCAGCAGTCGGGGACTAGCGGGAGAGAATTGGAATGAGCAGTTCTTC,CASSRGLAGENWNEQFF
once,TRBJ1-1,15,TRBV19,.,TGTGCCAGTAGTATAGGGCAGTTTTTGAACACTGAAGCTTTCTTT,CASSIGQFLNTEAFF
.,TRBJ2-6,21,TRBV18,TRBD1,TGTGCCAGCTCACCTTCGCTGGCTGAGGGACAGGGGCTCTCTGGGGCCAACGTCCTGACTTTC,CASSPSLAEGQGLSGANVLTF
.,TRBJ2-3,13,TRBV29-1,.,TGCAGCGTTGTTACAGAACCTACAGATACGCAGTATTTT,CSVVTEPTDTQYF
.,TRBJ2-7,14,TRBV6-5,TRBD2,TGTGCCAGCAGTTACGAGGGACTAGCGTACGAGCAGTACTTC,CASSYEGLAYEQYF